This TCR beta chain is from a study of neurological immune-mediated disorders. It was blood bank volunteers in Maryland, USA who made up the healthy controls. The unsorted libraries were prepared from 2 million PBMCs (stored at -80 C). Template-switch 5'RACE cDNA synthesis added a 10-nucleotide unique molecular identifier. From 15-18 subjects, every sequencing run obtained over 190 million TCR-beta sequences. Via MiXCR, TCRdb re-called the 5' RACE reads, giving one row per CDR3 protein. The table includes some 24,000 distinct CDR3 sequences, 6.5% to 8.5% detected once. This clonotype was observed at least ten times. The TCR originated in a woman in her forties in good health. Sequenced input: PBMCs.

Here the CDR3 reads CATSDHGTGEPQHF. CDR3 DNA sequence: TGTGCCACCAGTGACCATGGGACAGGTGAACCCCAGCATTTT. The V gene is TRBV24-1, the J gene TRBJ1-5; the match to TRBD1 covers 8 bases. After removal of 4 bases from V and 10 bases from J, the junction contained 8 bases not matched to a gene. CDR3 length equals 14 residues. Germline V CDR1 and CDR2: KGHDR, SFDVKD.